In this sample, the clone carrying this T cell receptor (beta chain) turned up many times. Its antigen is unidentified. Unique molecular identifiers were used in preparing the TCRbeta library. TCRdb processed the PCR reads anew with MiXCR; each CDR3 protein has one entry. The data show 550,000 to 600,000 distinct CDR3 sequences, more than 20% seen once. This sample was taken from a study of T-cell reconstitution after alpha-beta-depleted transplantation in children. Study-wide points: The main origin of T-cell counts and diversity one year after transplant was newly produced T cells. Roughly two months post-transplant, alpha-beta T cells reportedly originated from several hundred graft clones that had expanded. Surviving recipient cells, namely T cells and thymic progenitors, were the source of high day-60 TCRbeta diversity in some patients.

Trimming left V 1 base short and J 3 bases short, with 9 bases between. The CDR3 is 13 residues long. Germline lookup yields CDR1 DFQATT and CDR2 SNEGSKA (reference sequence). The chain combines TRBV20-1 with TRBJ1-2; the D is unclear. The sequence was obtained from a boy under two years old who had a stem cell transplant for acute myeloid leukemia, so the T cells may come from the graft donor. The sample in question was PBMCs, mostly from graft donor cells, obtained 360 days after TCRalphabeta/CD19-depleted stem cell transplant. CDR3 region: CSARGRLDYGYTF. The DNA of the CDR3 is TGCAGTGCTAGAGGACGTTTGGACTATGGCTACACCTTC.